Each of the 20 T cell receptor beta chains below was sequenced from the same sample in a study of T-cell reconstitution after alpha-beta-depleted transplantation in children. A TCRbeta library incorporating unique molecular identifiers was prepared. TCRdb re-called the PCR reads through MiXCR, storing one row per CDR3 protein. The table records approximately 980,000 distinct CDR3 sequences, roughly 29% of them present only once. The sample consisted of PBMCs, mostly from graft donor cells, taken 360 days after TCRalphabeta/CD19-depleted stem cell transplant. The source of these receptors is a boy in the first two years of life who had a stem cell transplant for SCID, so the T cells may come from the graft donor.

This clonotype was seen a handful of times. This rearrangement joins TRBV20-1 to TRBJ1-1, with D maybe TRBD1 (5 bases). V was cut by 4 bases and J by 1 base, with 10 bases left in between. The CDR3 covers 13 residues. Germline CDR1 and CDR2: DFQATT and SNEGSKA (reference sequence). The CDR3 bases are TGCAGTGCTACGGGACGGAAGAACACTGAAGCTTTCTTT. Translated, it gives CSATGRKNTEAFF.

The chain employs TRBV27 and TRBJ2-1; D tentatively fits TRBD1 or TRBD2 (5 bases each). The CDR3 length is 18 residues. V was clipped by 2 bases and J by 7 bases, with 24 bases between them. The germline V gene has CDR1 MNHEY and CDR2 SMNVEV (reference sequence). CDR3 DNA: TGTGCCAGCAGTTTACAACTAGGGCGTGGGACCTTCGAGAATGAGCAGTTCTTC. Translating it yields CASSLQLGRGTFENEQFF.

This chain connects TRBV29-1 to TRBJ2-1, with D uncertain. The germline CDR1 and CDR2 sequences are SQVTM and ANQGSEA. There are 11 residues in the CDR3. Trimming shortened V by 0 bases and J by 16 bases, and 13 bases separated the two germline ends. CDR3 coding DNA: TGCAGCGTTGAAGATGTCCAAAAATACTTCTTC. Its translation: CSVEDVQKYFF.

The genes are TRBV29-1 and TRBJ2-7; D is possibly TRBD1 or TRBD2 (6 bases each). V lost 0 bases and J 9 bases, leaving 12 bases between the germline ends. The CDR3 extends over 12 amino acids. CDR1 is SQVTM, CDR2 ANQGSEA, per germline. The CDR3 reads CSVEEGGTAQYF. Here the CDR3 DNA reads TGCAGCGTTGAAGAAGGGGGGACGGCGCAGTACTTC.

This clonotype was counted only a few times. The V gene is TRBV5-1, the J gene TRBJ2-3; either TRBD1 or TRBD2 may supply D (5 bases each). The CDR3 contains 15 residues. Trimming cost V 0 bases and J 2 bases, with 10 bases left between them. Germline lookup yields CDR1 SGHRS and CDR2 YFSETQ. CDR3 amino acids: CASSLDGAITDTQYF. Written as DNA, the CDR3 is TGCGCCAGCAGCTTGGACGGGGCCATCACAGATACGCAGTATTTT.

The rearrangement joins TRBV6-2 or TRBV6-3 to TRBJ2-6; 7 nucleotides match TRBD2. Looked up from germline, CDR1 is MNHEY and CDR2 is SVGEGT. This CDR3 spans 18 amino acids. V was clipped by 7 bases and J by 0 bases; unmatched bases: 12. The CDR3 sequence is CASNTAGLDPSGANVLTF. The CDR3 DNA follows: TGTGCCAGCAACACGGCTGGACTAGACCCCTCTGGGGCCAACGTCCTGACTTTC.

This chain joins TRBV28 and TRBJ2-1; possible D gene TRBD2, 6 bases. V lost 5 bases and J 4 bases, leaving 15 bases between the germline ends. Germline V gives CDR1 MDHEN, CDR2 SYDVKM. This CDR3 has 15 residues. The CDR3 loop is CASSPTSPTYNEQFF. CDR3 in DNA: TGTGCCAGCAGTCCTACTAGCCCTACATACAATGAGCAGTTCTTC.

This clonotype was picked up a small number of times. The genes are TRBV10-3 and TRBJ2-2; D is possibly TRBD1 or TRBD2 (5 bases each). Deletions cut 3 bases from V and 4 bases from J, with 9 bases between. Germline CDR1 reads ENHRY; CDR2 reads SYGVKD. The CDR3 has 14 residues. CDR3 region: CAISDPGSTGELFF. The CDR3 DNA sequence: TGTGCCATCAGTGACCCAGGGAGCACCGGGGAGCTGTTTTTT.

The rearrangement links TRBV7-3 to TRBJ2-1, with 7 bases fitting TRBD1. The CDR3 sequence is 17 residues long. With V trimmed by 4 bases and J by 0 bases, 9 bases remained unmatched. Germline V gives CDR1 SGHTA, CDR2 FQGTGA. The CDR3 DNA reads TGTGCCAGCAGCTCGGACAAAACAGGGGACTCCTACAATGAGCAGTTCTTC. Translating it yields CASSSDKTGDSYNEQFF.

The chain links TRBV7-7 to TRBJ2-2, with D tentatively TRBD2 (5 bases). V was clipped by 2 bases and J by 3 bases, with 13 bases between them. The CDR3 contains 16 residues. Per the germline V gene, CDR1 is SSHAT and CDR2 is FNYEAQ (reference sequence). In DNA form, the CDR3 reads TGTGCCAGCAGCTTATCGGGGTCAAGGGACACCGGGGAGCTGTTTTTT. It is translated as CASSLSGSRDTGELFF. The complete variable domain, with remaining parts taken from reference TRBV7-7 and TRBJ2-2, reads GAGVSQSPRYKVTKRGQDVTLRCDPISSHATLYWYQQALGQGPEFLTYFNYEAQPDKSGLPSDRFSAERPEGSISTLTIQRTEQRDSAMYRCASSLSGSRDTGELFFGEGSRLTVL.

This clonotype showed up just a few times. The chain is built from TRBV4-2 and TRBJ2-6, with D hard to call. Trimming took 4 bases from V and 0 from J, leaving 19 bases between them. This CDR3 spans 19 amino acids. The V gene's germline CDR1 is LGHNA and CDR2 YNFKEQ. The CDR3 spells CASSPLLLGAPSGANVLTF. CDR3 nucleotides: TGTGCCAGCAGCCCCTTGCTGCTAGGTGCCCCCTCTGGGGCCAACGTCCTGACTTTC.

In its sample, this clonotype was seen a few times. The V and J genes are TRBV6-2 or TRBV6-3 and TRBJ2-3, with 16 bases fitting TRBD2. The ends lost 2 bases at V and 4 bases at J; junction bases unmatched: 12. The germline V gene has CDR1 MNHEY and CDR2 SVGEGT. The CDR3 spans 20 residues. CDR3 protein: CASSYAGTSGGAVNPDTQYF. The DNA for the CDR3 is TGTGCCAGCAGTTACGCCGGGACTAGCGGGGGGGCCGTCAATCCAGATACGCAGTATTTT.

This clonotype appeared a few times. The chain carries TRBV11-2 and TRBJ2-5, with TRBD2 matching over 11 bases. The length of the CDR3 is 17 residues. Germline lookup yields CDR1 SGHAT and CDR2 FQNNGV. Unmatched junction bases numbered 8, after V lost 0 bases and J lost 5 bases. CDR3 amino acids: CASSLDRLASGGETQYF. The CDR3 nucleotides are TGTGCCAGCAGCTTAGATCGGTTGGCTAGCGGGGGGGAGACCCAGTACTTC.

The chain uses TRBV4-1 and TRBJ2-7; 7 bases map to TRBD2. The CDR3 has 15 amino acids. Germline V gene data show CDR1 as MGHRA and CDR2 as YSYEKL. The trim removed 4 bases at V and 4 bases at J, leaving 10 bases unmatched. The CDR3 is CASSLHSGRVYEQYF. The CDR3 DNA follows: TGCGCCAGCAGCCTCCATAGCGGGCGGGTTTACGAGCAGTACTTC.

This clonotype has just a few counts. This chain joins TRBV12-3 or TRBV12-4 and TRBJ2-1, with D perhaps matching TRBD1 (5 bases). Trimming shortened V by 2 bases and J by 6 bases, and 8 bases separated the two germline ends. This CDR3 spans 13 amino acids. As DNA, the CDR3 is TGTGCCAGCAGTTTAAACAGGCGCAATGAGCAGTTCTTC. This gives the protein CASSLNRRNEQFF.

The rearrangement links TRBV7-9 to TRBJ2-2; TRBD1 matches 7 bases. This CDR3 comprises 17 residues. The trim removed 4 bases at V and 1 base at J, leaving 9 bases unmatched. Looked up from germline, CDR1 is SEHNR and CDR2 is FQNEAQ (reference sequence). The CDR3 nucleotides read TGTGCCAGCAGCTCGGACAGGCGCCATCGGAACACCGGGGAGCTGTTTTTT. Encoded protein: CASSSDRRHRNTGELFF.

The chain has TRBV4-1 and TRBJ1-1, with a tentative D call TRBD1 (6 bases). Germline lookup yields CDR1 MGHRA and CDR2 YSYEKL. This CDR3 spans 15 amino acids. Between the trimmed V and J ends, which lost 4 bases and 5 bases, there was a span of 17 bases. The chain's CDR3 is CASSPNWGAMTEAFF. The CDR3 DNA reads as TGCGCCAGCAGCCCCAATTGGGGGGCGATGACTGAAGCTTTCTTT.

Only a few counts were recorded for this clonotype. CDR3 residues: CSVVGGGVRNEQFF. DNA of the CDR3: TGCAGCGTTGTAGGCGGGGGGGTAAGGAATGAGCAGTTCTTC. The chain couples TRBV29-1 to TRBJ2-1; 9 bases fit TRBD2. This CDR3 region has 14 residues. Germline CDR1 reads SQVTM; CDR2 reads ANQGSEA. J was trimmed by 7 bases and V by 4 bases; bases with no gene match: 8.

The chain carries TRBV4-1 and TRBJ2-3, with D perhaps matching TRBD1 or TRBD2 (5 bases each). In germline, CDR1 is MGHRA, CDR2 YSYEKL. The V and J ends lost 1 base and 7 bases respectively, with 12 bases between them. CDR3 length: 14 amino acids. CDR3: CASSQGDGRNTQYF. The CDR3 coding sequence is TGCGCCAGCAGCCAAGGGGACGGGCGGAATACGCAGTATTTT.

CDR3 DNA: TGTGCCAGCAGTGAATCCGGCATTACGACCTACGAGCAGTACTTC. Translating gives CASSESGITTYEQYF. The V call is TRBV2, the J call TRBJ2-7; D gene uncertain. The germline V gene encodes CDR1 SNHLY and CDR2 FYNNEI. The CDR3 is 15 amino acids. V lost 2 bases, J lost 2 bases, and 13 bases lay in between.